Listed below are T cell receptor beta chains from one sample, sequenced in a study of shared clonotypes between healthy human individuals. The method was immunoSEQ multiplex PCR; TCRdb's version includes in-frame clones alone and lacks a portion of them. The data contain 2.3 million or so clones, 85% to 95% of them singletons. The sample taken for sequencing was naive CD4+ T cells from PBMCs. All receptors come from a man between 18 and 35 years old in good health. Some clones in this sample may be carry-over from other donors' samples. Both conserved end residues are part of each CDR3. Fields, in order: D gene, V gene, clone size, CDR3 protein. The D gene is left open where the match is weak. Clone size is stated in some rows and not others, as once, few, many or a class when expanded.

TRBD1 TRBV6-5 . CASRRRTGGYEQYF
. TRBV2 . CASRDGWLSRGNPEQFF
. TRBV2 . CASSEEMNTEAFF
. TRBV6-6 . CASSPGAYQETQYF
. TRBV7-2 . CASSLGHAMRYEQYF
. TRBV6-1 . CASREPLWAQGYTF
TRBD2 TRBV6-6 . CASSPGLYNEQFF
TRBD2 TRBV7-9 . CASSQLAGGVDEQFF
TRBD1 TRBV7-9 . CASSPEQGASVKLFF
. TRBV11-3 . CASSFQGQETQYF
TRBD2 TRBV5-1 . CASSPIGRATDTQYF
TRBD1 TRBV30 few CAWSLLGGGQPQHF
. TRBV7-9 . CASSPQGGVTDTQYF
TRBD1 TRBV5-1 . CASSLTGGWDTGELFF
. TRBV2 . CASSERTASMHF
TRBD1 TRBV27 . CASRRSGTGSYEQYF
. TRBV6-5 . CASGGTASYQPQHF
TRBD1 TRBV9 . CASSVAPGTGFTEAFF
TRBD1 TRBV6-1 . CASSEQRDSYEQYF
TRBD1 TRBV2 . CASSQQGSQETQYF
. TRBV27 . CATLTFGAARDEQFF
TRBD2 TRBV10-3 . CAIRPGLAGTEQYF
TRBD1 TRBV2 . CASRLDRGPAGELFF
TRBD1 TRBV25-1 . CASSETGTVSYEQYF
. TRBV28 . CASSSPRGTNEKLFF
TRBD1 TRBV7-2 . CASTTTGGPTEAFF
. TRBV5-1 once CASSLGSLGIQYF
. TRBV10-1 . CASSGLGLTDTQYF
. TRBV28 . CASSLLPINEQFF
. TRBV19 . CASSIGVSGNTIYF
. TRBV19 . CASSIAGGGNQPQHF
. TRBV30 . CAWSVGRTSGGAGEQYF
. TRBV29-1 . CSVAETSHSGELFF
TRBD2 TRBV4-1 . CASSQVSLAGEQFF
TRBD1 TRBV7-2 . CASSRQGAEVAFF
TRBD2 TRBV7-3 . CASSSSGSGRADNEQFF
. TRBV11-2 . CASGEGEETQYF
. TRBV7-2 . CASSLVTETQYF
. TRBV30 few CAWSRGPGQPQHF
. TRBV7-8 . CASSRNRDLGAPQHF
TRBD1 TRBV28 . CASSVQGNYGYTF
TRBD2 TRBV11-2 . CASSLRTRGRASEQYF
. TRBV4-1 . CASSQGEQSYFYEQYF
. TRBV9 . CASSGIQGPQYF
TRBD2 TRBV28 . CASSASGRSVGDEQFF
. TRBV5-4 . CASSFQVGELFF
TRBD1 TRBV5-4 . CASSRADRGDEKLFF
. TRBV20-1 . CSVGETQYF
TRBD1 TRBV6-1 . CATQTGLGGNQPQHF
TRBD2 TRBV5-4 . CASSLGGGSYNEQFF
. TRBV7-2 . CASSLAEGFSYGYTF